Following are 5 T cell receptor beta chains from one sample sequenced in a study of response to subunit inactivated influenza vaccine. TCRdb reprocessed the RT-PCR reads with MiXCR, giving one entry per CDR3 protein. Of more than 600,000 distinct CDR3 sequences in the sample, less than 20% are singletons; the top ten hold approximately 10%. This material consisted of PBMCs from blood, taken about 5 days after vaccination. These receptors came from a man aged 45-60 years who received an inactivated influenza vaccine.

The chain couples TRBV7-8 to TRBJ2-1; 14 bases align to TRBD2. The CDR3 length is 15 residues. Looked up from germline, CDR1 is SGHVS and CDR2 is FQNEAQ. V lost 5 bases, J lost 7 bases, and 4 bases stayed unmatched. In DNA form, the CDR3 reads TGTGCCAGCAGCCCAAGACTAGCGGGGGGGAATGAGCAGTTCTTC. Its translation is CASSPRLAGGNEQFF.

There are many counts of this clonotype. CDR3 nucleotides: TGTGCCAGCAGCCCCCCGCCGACTTTGGGAGGGTTCTTC. The encoded protein is CASSPPPTLGGFF. The V call is TRBV3-1, the J call TRBJ2-1; possible D gene TRBD2, 6 bases. Trimming pared 4 bases from V and 15 bases from J, leaving 19 bases between. Germline assignment: CDR1 LGHDT and CDR2 YNNKEL (reference sequence). The CDR3 is made up of 13 amino acids.

This sequence joins TRBV6-2 or TRBV6-3 and TRBJ1-1; 7 bases line up with TRBD1. Germline CDR1 MNHEY, CDR2 SVGEGT. CDR3 length equals 16 residues. Trimming cost V 3 bases and J 2 bases; bases outside gene matches: 9. The CDR3 DNA is TGTGCCAGCAGTTATTCTAGGGGGCACCCTAACACTGAAGCTTTCTTT. It yields the protein CASSYSRGHPNTEAFF.

The chain employs TRBV12-3 or TRBV12-4 and TRBJ2-3; unclear D gene. The CDR3 contains 14 residues. V was trimmed by 1 base and J by 5 bases, leaving 10 bases between them. Here the CDR3 DNA reads TGTGCCAGCAGTTTAGTACGGTATCAAGATACGCAGTATTTT. Protein sequence: CASSLVRYQDTQYF.

This chain uses TRBV27 with TRBJ2-5; D unresolved. CDR1 and CDR2 from the germline V gene are MNHEY and SMNVEV (reference sequence). CDR3 length: 14 residues. Trimming left V 5 bases short and J 1 base short, with 11 bases between. This chain's CDR3 is CASSVNSLQETQYF. As DNA, the CDR3 is TGTGCCAGCAGTGTGAACAGTCTCCAAGAGACCCAGTACTTC.